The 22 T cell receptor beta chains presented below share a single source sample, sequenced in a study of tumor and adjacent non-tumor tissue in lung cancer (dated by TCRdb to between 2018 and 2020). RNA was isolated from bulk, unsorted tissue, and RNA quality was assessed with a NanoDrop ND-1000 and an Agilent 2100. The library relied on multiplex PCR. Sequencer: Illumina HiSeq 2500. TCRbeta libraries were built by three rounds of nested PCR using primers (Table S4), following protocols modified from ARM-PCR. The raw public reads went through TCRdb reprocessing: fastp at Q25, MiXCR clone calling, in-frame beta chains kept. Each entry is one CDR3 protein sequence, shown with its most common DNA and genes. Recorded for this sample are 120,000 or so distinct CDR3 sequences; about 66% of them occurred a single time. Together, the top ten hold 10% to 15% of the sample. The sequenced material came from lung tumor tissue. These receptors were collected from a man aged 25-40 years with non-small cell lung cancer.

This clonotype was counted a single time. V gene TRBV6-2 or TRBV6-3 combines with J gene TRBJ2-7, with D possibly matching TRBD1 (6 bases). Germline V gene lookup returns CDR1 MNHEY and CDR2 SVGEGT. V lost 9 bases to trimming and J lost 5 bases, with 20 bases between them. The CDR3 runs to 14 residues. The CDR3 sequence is CARKPIHGGHEQYF. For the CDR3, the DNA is TGTGCCAGGAAACCTATACATGGGGGCCACGAGCAGTACTTC.

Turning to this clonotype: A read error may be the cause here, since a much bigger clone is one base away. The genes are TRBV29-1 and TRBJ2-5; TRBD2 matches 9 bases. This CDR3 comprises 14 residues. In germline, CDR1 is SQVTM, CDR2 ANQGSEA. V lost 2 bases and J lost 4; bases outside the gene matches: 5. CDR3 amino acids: CSVESGGWGETQYF. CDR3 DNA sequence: TGCAGCGTTGAAAGCGGGGGGTGGGGAGAGACCCAGTACTTC.

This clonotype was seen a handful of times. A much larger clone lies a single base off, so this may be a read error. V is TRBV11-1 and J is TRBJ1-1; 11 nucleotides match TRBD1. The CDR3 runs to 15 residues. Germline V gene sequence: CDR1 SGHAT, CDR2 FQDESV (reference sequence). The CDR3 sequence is CGSSVGQGVGTEAFF. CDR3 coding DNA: TGTGGCAGCAGCGTGGGACAGGGGGTTGGGACTGAAGCTTTCTTT.

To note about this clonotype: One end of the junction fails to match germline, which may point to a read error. The CDR3 DNA sequence: TGCAGTGCCCTGGACAGGACGATCTACGAGCGGTACTTC. This encodes CSALDRTIYERYF. V gene TRBV20-1 combines with J gene TRBJ2-7, with 7 nucleotides matching TRBD1. The CDR3 totals 13 residues. The germline gives CDR1 DFQATT, CDR2 SNEGSKA (reference sequence).

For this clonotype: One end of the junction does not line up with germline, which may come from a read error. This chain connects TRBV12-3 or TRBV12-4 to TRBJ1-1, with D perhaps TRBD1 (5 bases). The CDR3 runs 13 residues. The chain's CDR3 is CAINRQINTKAFF. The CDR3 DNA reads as TGTGCTATTAATAGACAGATTAACACTAAAGCTTTCTTT.

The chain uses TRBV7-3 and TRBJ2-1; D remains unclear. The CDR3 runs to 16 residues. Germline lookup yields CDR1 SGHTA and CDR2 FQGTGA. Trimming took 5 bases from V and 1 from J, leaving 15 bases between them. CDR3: CASSPYLGVSYNEQFF. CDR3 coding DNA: TGTGCCAGCAGCCCATACCTTGGGGTATCCTACAATGAGCAGTTCTTC. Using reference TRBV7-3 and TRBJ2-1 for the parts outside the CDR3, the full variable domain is GAGVSQTPSNKVTEKGKYVELRCDPISGHTALYWYRQSLGQGPEFLIYFQGTGAADDSGLPNDRFFAVRPEGSVSTLKIQRTERGDSAVYLCASSPYLGVSYNEQFFGPGTRLTVL.

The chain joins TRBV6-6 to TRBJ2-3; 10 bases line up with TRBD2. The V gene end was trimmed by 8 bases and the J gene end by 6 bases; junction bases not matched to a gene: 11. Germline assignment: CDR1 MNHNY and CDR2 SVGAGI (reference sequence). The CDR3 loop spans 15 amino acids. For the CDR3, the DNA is TGTGCCAGCCGTGGGATAGCGGGGGGACCGGATACGCAGTATTTT. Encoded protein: CASRGIAGGPDTQYF.

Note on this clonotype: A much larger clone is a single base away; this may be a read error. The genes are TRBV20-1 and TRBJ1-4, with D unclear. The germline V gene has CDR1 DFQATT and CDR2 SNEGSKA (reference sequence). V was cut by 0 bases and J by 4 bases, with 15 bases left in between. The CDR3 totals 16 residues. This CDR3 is CSARDLEESVNEKLFF. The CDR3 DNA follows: TGCAGTGCTAGAGATCTGGAGGAGTCGGTTAATGAAAAACTGTTTTTT.

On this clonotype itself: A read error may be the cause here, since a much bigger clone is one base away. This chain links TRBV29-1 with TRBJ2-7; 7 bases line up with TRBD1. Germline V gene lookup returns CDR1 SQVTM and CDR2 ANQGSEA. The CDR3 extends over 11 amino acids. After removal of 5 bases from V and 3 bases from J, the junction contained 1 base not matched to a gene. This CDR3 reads CSVQGDYEQYF. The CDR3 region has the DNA TGCAGCGTTCAGGGGGACTACGAGCAGTACTTC.

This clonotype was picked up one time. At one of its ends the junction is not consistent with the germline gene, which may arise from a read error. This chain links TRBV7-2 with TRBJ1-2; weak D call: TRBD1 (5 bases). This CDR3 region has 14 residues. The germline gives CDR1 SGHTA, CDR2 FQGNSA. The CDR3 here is CASSFYEGLDGYAF. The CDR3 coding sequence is TGTGCGAGCAGCTTTTACGAGGGGCTGGATGGCTACGCATTC. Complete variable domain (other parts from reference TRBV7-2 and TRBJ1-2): GAGVSQSPSNKVTEKGKDVELRCDPISGHTALYWYRQSLGQGLEFLIYFQGNSAPDKSGLPSDRFSAERTGGSVSTLTIQRTQQEDSAVYLCASSFYEGLDGYAFGSGTRLTVV.

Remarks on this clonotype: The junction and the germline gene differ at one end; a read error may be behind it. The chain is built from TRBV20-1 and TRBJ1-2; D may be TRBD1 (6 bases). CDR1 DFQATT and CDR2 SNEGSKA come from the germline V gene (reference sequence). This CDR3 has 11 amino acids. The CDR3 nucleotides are TGCAGTGTACCCATCTCGGGGGGCTACGCCTTC. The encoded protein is CSVPISGGYAF.

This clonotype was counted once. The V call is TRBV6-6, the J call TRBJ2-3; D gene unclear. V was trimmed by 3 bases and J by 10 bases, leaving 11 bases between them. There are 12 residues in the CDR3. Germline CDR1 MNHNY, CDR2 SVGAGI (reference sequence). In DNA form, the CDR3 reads TGTGCCAGCAGTTATCGATCGGATTCGCAGTATTTT. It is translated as CASSYRSDSQYF.

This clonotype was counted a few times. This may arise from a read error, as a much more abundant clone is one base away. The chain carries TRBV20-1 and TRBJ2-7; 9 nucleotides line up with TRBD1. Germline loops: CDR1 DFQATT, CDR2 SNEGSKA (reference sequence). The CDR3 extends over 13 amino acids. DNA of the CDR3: TGCAGTGCTAGAGATGGGACAGGGACCGAGCAGTGCTTC. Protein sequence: CSARDGTGTEQCF.

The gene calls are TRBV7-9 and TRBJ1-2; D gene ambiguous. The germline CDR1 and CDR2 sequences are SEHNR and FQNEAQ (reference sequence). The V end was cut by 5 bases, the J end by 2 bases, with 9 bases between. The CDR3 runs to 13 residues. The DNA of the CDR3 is TGTGCCAGCAGCAGGAATGAAAACTATGGCTACACCTTC. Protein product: CASSRNENYGYTF.

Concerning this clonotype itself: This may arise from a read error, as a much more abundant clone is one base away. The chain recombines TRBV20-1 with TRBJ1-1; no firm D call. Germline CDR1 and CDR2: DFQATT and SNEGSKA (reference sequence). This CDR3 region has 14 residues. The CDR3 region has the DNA TGCAATGCTAGCTGGACCCGGCCCGCCTCTGAAGCTTTCTTT. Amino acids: CNASWTRPASEAFF.

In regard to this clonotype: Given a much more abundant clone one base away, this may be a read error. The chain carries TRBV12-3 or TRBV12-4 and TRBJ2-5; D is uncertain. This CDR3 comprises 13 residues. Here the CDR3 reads CASSLTRQGTQYF. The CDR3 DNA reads TGTGCCAGCAGCCTTACGCGGCAAGGGACCCAGTACTTC.

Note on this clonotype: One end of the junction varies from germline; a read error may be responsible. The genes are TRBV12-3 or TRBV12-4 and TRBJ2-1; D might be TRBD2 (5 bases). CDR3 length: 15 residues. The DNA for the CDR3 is TGTGCCAGCAGTATAGAGGGTAGCGTAGACAATGAGCAGTGCTTC. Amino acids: CASSIEGSVDNEQCF.

The CDR3: CASGLRGTENDGYTF. Here the CDR3 DNA reads TGTGCTAGTGGTTTGAGGGGCACGGAGAACGATGGCTACACCTTC. This chain links TRBV12-5 with TRBJ1-2; TRBD1 might be the D (5 bases). The CDR3 has 15 residues. Germline CDR1 and CDR2: LGHNT and FRNRAP. V lost 2 bases and J lost 6, with 16 bases in between.

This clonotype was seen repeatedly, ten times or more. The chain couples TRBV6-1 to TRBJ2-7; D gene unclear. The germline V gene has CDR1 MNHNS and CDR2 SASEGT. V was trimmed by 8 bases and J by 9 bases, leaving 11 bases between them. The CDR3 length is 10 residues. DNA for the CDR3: TGTGCCAGCGCAGAATGGGGGCAGTACTTC. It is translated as CASAEWGQYF.

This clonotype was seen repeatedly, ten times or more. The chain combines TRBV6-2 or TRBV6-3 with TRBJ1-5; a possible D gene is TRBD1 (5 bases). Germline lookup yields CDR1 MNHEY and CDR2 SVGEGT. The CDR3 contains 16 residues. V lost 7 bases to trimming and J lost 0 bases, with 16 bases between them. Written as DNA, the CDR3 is TGTGCCAGCACTTCCCGGGGGGAAGATAGCAATCAGCCCCAGCATTTT. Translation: CASTSRGEDSNQPQHF.

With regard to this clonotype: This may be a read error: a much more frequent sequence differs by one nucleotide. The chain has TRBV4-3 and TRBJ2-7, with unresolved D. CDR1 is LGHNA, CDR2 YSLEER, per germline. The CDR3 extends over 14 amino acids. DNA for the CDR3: TGCGTCAGCAGCCAAGAGCTGGGCACCTACGAGCAGTACTTC. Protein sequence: CVSSQELGTYEQYF.

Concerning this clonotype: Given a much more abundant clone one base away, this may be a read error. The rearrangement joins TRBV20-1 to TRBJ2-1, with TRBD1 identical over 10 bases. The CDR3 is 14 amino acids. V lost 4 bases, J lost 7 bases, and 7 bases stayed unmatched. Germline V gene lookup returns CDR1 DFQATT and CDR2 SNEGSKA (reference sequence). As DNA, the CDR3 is TGCAGTGCTATTTCCAGGACAGGGGGGAATGAGCAGTTCTTC. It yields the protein CSAISRTGGNEQFF.